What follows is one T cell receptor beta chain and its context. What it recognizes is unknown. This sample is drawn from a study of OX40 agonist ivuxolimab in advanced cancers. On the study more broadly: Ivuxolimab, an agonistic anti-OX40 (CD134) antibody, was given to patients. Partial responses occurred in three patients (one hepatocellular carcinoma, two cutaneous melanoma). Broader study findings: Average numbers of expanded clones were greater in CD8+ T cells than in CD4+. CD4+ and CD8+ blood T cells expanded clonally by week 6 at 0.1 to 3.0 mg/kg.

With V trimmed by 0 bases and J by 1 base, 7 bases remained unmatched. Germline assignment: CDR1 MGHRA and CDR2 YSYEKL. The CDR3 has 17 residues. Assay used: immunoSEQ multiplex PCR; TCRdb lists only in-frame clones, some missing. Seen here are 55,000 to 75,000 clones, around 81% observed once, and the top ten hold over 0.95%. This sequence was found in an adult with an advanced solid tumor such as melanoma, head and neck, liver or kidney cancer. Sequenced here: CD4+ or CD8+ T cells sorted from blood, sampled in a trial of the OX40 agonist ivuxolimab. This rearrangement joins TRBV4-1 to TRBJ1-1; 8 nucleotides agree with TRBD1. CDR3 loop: CASSQDTRGRKNTEAFF. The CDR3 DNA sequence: TGCGCCAGCAGCCAAGATACCAGGGGGCGCAAGAACACTGAAGCTTTCTTT.